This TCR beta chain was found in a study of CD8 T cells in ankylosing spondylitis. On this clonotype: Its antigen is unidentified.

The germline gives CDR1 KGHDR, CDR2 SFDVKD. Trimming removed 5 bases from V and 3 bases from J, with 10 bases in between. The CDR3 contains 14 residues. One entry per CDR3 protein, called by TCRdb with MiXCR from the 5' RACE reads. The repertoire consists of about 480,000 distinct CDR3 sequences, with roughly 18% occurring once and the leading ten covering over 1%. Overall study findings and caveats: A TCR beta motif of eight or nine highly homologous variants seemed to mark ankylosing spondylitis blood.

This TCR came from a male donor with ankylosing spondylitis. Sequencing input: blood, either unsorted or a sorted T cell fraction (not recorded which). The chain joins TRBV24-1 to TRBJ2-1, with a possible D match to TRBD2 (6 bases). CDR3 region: CATSAAGSYNEQFF. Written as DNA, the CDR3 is TGTGCCACCAGTGCGGCGGGGAGCTACAATGAGCAGTTCTTC.